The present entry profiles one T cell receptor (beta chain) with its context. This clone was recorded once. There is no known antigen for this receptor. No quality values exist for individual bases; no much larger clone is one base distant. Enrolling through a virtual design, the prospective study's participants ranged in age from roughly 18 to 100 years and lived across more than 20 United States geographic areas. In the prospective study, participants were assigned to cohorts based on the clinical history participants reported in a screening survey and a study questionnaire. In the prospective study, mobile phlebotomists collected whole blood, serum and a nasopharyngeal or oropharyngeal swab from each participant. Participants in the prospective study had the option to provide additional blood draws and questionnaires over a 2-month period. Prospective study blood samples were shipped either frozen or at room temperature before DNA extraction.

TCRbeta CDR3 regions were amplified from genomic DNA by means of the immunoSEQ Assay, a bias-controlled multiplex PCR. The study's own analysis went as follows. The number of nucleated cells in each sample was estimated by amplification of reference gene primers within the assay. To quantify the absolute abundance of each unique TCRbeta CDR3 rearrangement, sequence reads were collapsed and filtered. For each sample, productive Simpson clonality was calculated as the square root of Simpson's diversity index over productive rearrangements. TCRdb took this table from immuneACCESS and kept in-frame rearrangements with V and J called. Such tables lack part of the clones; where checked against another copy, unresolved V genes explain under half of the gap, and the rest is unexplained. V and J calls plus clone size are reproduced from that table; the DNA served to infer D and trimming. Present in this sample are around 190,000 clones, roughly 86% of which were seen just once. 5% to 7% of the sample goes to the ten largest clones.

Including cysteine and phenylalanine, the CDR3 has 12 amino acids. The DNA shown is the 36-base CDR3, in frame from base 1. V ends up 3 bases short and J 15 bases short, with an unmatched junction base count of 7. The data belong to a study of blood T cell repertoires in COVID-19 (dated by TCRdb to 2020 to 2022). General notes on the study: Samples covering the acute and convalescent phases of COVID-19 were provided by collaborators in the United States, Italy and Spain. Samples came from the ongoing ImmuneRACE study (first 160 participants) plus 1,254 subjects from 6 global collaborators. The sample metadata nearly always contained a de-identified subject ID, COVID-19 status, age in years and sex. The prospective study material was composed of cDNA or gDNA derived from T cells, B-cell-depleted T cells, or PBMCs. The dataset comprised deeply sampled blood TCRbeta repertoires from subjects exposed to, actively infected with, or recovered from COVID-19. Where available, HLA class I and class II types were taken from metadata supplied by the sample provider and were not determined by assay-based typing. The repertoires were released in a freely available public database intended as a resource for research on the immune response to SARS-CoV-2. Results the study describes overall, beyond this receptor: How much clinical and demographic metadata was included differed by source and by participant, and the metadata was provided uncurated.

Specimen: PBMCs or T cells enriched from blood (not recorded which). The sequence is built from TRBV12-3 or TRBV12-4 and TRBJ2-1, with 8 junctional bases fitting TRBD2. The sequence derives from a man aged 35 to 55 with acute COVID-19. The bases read TGTGCCAGCAGTTTGTCAGCGGGAGCAGGGTTCTTC. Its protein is CASSLSAGAGFF.